This TCR beta chain was sequenced during a study of blood T cell repertoires in COVID-19. As for the study in general: Collection of acute and convalescent COVID-19 samples took place in the United States, Italy and Spain.

Germline CDR1 is SGHRS and CDR2 is YFSETQ. The V and J ends lost 6 bases and 6 bases respectively, with 15 bases between them. The CDR3 is 13 amino acids. Original processing methods: Reference gene primer amplification in the assay estimated nucleated cell counts. Generated by immunoSEQ multiplex PCR, the TCRdb table keeps only in-frame clones and is missing some. That table gives V, J and clone size, and the DNA gave D and trimming. This table has about 28,000 clones, more than 80% appearing once. The clonotype was recovered from a human donor in a cohort sampled during active COVID-19. V gene TRBV5-1 combines with J gene TRBJ1-1, with D tentatively TRBD1 (5 bases). The material sequenced was peripheral blood. The CDR3 nucleotides read TGCGCCAGCACCCGGGGGGAGTCGGCTGAAGCTTTCTTT. Protein sequence: CASTRGESAEAFF.